This T cell receptor beta chain derives from a study of cytomegalovirus exposure and HLA in healthy donors. Overall study findings and caveats: Cytomegalovirus association was listed for 170 or so TCR beta chains. It is likely that the observed cluster of highly shared sequence variants was a sequencing artifact. The study had only CMV serostatus as immune exposure information.

It was with 60 Vbeta and 13 Jbeta primers that the PCR ran. The method was immunoSEQ multiplex PCR; TCRdb's version includes in-frame clones alone and lacks a portion of them. The sample shows about 170,000 clones, around 76% of them seen only once. This CDR3 contains 14 residues. Germline CDR1 ENHRY, CDR2 SYGVKD. Trimming stripped 6 bases from V and 0 bases from J, with 10 bases between. About this clone: Its cognate antigen is unknown.

This chain joins TRBV10-3 and TRBJ2-3; D is unclear. The TCR comes from a female donor in good health and CMV-seronegative. Sequenced material: PBMCs. The CDR3 coding sequence is TGTGCCATCAGCGCCCCCGGGAGCACAGATACGCAGTATTTT. Its translation: CAISAPGSTDTQYF.